The 18 T cell receptor beta chains below come from one sample, sequenced in a study of blood T cell repertoires in COVID-19. Profiled with immunoSEQ multiplex PCR; TCRdb holds only in-frame clones, not every one. The sample lists over 120,000 clones, approximately 90% seen once, with around 1.6% in the top ten. The sequenced sample consisted of peripheral blood. Every receptor here comes from a human donor in a cohort sampled during active COVID-19.

As DNA, the CDR3 is TGTGCCAGCAGTGCGGACAGGGGGCAAGAGACCCAGTACTTC. This translates into CASSADRGQETQYF. The chain joins TRBV2 to TRBJ2-5; 10 bases align to TRBD1. Germline CDR1 SNHLY, CDR2 FYNNEI. J gave up 2 bases and V 4 bases, and 1 base lay outside the gene matches. This CDR3 is built from 14 residues. The full variable domain, its missing parts supplied by reference TRBV2 and TRBJ2-5, is EPEVTQTPSHQVTQMGQEVILRCVPISNHLYFYWYRQILGQKVEFLVSFYNNEISEKSEIFDDQFSVERPDGSNFTLKIRSTKLEDSAMYFCASSADRGQETQYFGPGTRLLVL.

The chain recombines TRBV20-1 with TRBJ1-2; D gene unclear. The germline V and J ends were trimmed by 1 base and 8 bases, with 8 bases remaining between them. CDR3 length: 11 residues. Germline CDR1 DFQATT, CDR2 SNEGSKA (reference sequence). The CDR3 sequence: CSARAGRGYTF. CDR3 DNA: TGCAGTGCTAGAGCCGGTCGGGGCTACACCTTC.

The gene calls are TRBV5-1 and TRBJ2-7, with D hard to call. V was clipped by 0 bases and J by 6 bases, with 13 bases between them. The germline V gene encodes CDR1 SGHRS and CDR2 YFSETQ. The CDR3 has 14 residues. The CDR3 loop reads CASSLDPQIPEQYF. Written as DNA, the CDR3 is TGCGCCAGCAGCTTGGATCCCCAGATCCCCGAGCAGTACTTC.

V gene TRBV30 combines with J gene TRBJ2-7, with no clear D. V was clipped by 0 bases and J by 0 bases, with 6 bases between them. Germline V gene sequence: CDR1 GTSNPN, CDR2 SVGIG (reference sequence). The CDR3 covers 13 residues. The chain's CDR3 is CAWSVKSSYEQYF. The CDR3 DNA sequence: TGTGCCTGGAGTGTAAAGAGCTCCTACGAGCAGTACTTC.

The rearrangement links TRBV29-1 to TRBJ2-2, with 7 bases matching TRBD2. Trimming removed 6 bases from V and 7 bases from J; junction bases left unmatched: 5. The CDR3 length is 12 residues. In germline, CDR1 is SQVTM, CDR2 ANQGSEA. The CDR3 coding sequence is TGCAGCGTCGGACTAGAGGTCGGGGAGCTGTTTTTT. Translation gives CSVGLEVGELFF.

This clone was seen only once. The chain couples TRBV27 to TRBJ1-4; possibly TRBD1 for D (6 bases). The V and J ends lost 0 bases and 3 bases respectively, with 14 bases between them. CDR1 and CDR2 (germline): MNHEY, SMNVEV (reference sequence). The CDR3 sequence is 17 residues long. CDR3 sequence reads: CASSLSTGSHANEKLFF. The CDR3 DNA is TGTGCCAGCAGTTTATCCACAGGGAGTCATGCTAATGAAAAACTGTTTTTT.

The J gene is TRBJ1-5, the V gene TRBV6-6; tentative D call: TRBD1 (5 bases). V shed 2 bases and J shed 0 bases, with 8 bases lying between them. The CDR3 sequence is 15 residues long. Germline assignment: CDR1 MNHNY and CDR2 SVGAGI (reference sequence). CDR3: CASSYGHLSNQPQHF. In DNA, the CDR3 is TGTGCCAGCAGTTACGGACACCTTAGCAATCAGCCCCAGCATTTT.

The chain carries TRBV4-1 and TRBJ1-1, with D possibly being TRBD1 (6 bases). Germline V gene sequence: CDR1 MGHRA, CDR2 YSYEKL. This CDR3 spans 14 amino acids. The V end was cut by 5 bases, the J end by 1 base, with 11 bases between. The CDR3 bases are TGCGCCAGCAGCACCCTACAGGGGAACACTGAAGCTTTCTTT. Its translation is CASSTLQGNTEAFF.

The J gene is TRBJ1-1, the V gene TRBV10-3, with a weak D call TRBD1 (5 bases). CDR3 length: 14 residues. Trimming stripped 0 bases from V and 6 bases from J, with 11 bases between. Per the germline V gene, CDR1 is ENHRY and CDR2 is SYGVKD. Here the CDR3 reads CAISESGLPSEAFF. DNA for the CDR3: TGTGCCATCAGTGAGTCGGGACTGCCCTCTGAAGCTTTCTTT.

V usage is TRBV4-2 and J usage is TRBJ2-2; TRBD2 agrees at 8 bases. J lost 0 bases, V lost 1 base, and 1 base had no gene match. The CDR3 extends over 16 amino acids. Germline V gene sequence: CDR1 LGHNA, CDR2 YNFKEQ. The CDR3 nucleotides are TGTGCCAGCAGCCAAGGGGGACTAGCGAACACCGGGGAGCTGTTTTTT. Its protein product is CASSQGGLANTGELFF.

The chain joins TRBV27 to TRBJ1-5, with 10 bases matching TRBD1. The CDR3 covers 17 residues. Germline CDR1 reads MNHEY; CDR2 reads SMNVEV (reference sequence). The junction had 14 bases not matched to a gene; V was cut back by 10 bases and J by 2 bases. The CDR3 sequence: CAIPGQGTFMGNQPQHF. In DNA, the CDR3 is TGTGCCATTCCGGGACAGGGGACCTTTATGGGCAATCAGCCCCAGCATTTT.

The chain employs TRBV6-2 or TRBV6-3 and TRBJ1-2; 11 bases align to TRBD1. Per the germline V gene, CDR1 is MNHEY and CDR2 is SVGEGT. This CDR3 has 15 residues. V was clipped by 4 bases and J by 4 bases; unmatched bases: 5. In DNA, the CDR3 is TGTGCCAGCAGTTGGTATGGGACAGGGGGCTATGGCTACACCTTC. This gives the protein CASSWYGTGGYGYTF.

The V gene is TRBV11-2, the J gene TRBJ2-2; perhaps TRBD2 as D (7 bases). V was pared by 2 bases and J by 3 bases, with 10 bases between. The length of the CDR3 is 15 residues. Germline V gives CDR1 SGHAT, CDR2 FQNNGV. As DNA, the CDR3 is TGTGCCAGCAGCTTAAGAGGGGGGGACACCGGGGAGCTGTTTTTT. Amino acids: CASSLRGGDTGELFF.

This clone appeared a single time. This chain uses TRBV6-5 with TRBJ2-3; the match to TRBD2 covers 8 bases. V was pared by 3 bases and J by 0 bases, with 5 bases of the junction left unmatched. Germline CDR1 is MNHEY and CDR2 is SVGAGI. This CDR3 comprises 16 residues. The CDR3: CASSYLAGLSTDTQYF. Written as DNA, the CDR3 is TGTGCCAGCAGTTATTTAGCGGGGCTAAGCACAGATACGCAGTATTTT.

The chain uses TRBV5-3 and TRBJ1-3; 7 positions match TRBD1. TRBV5-3 falls under the ORF class, with uncertain function. V shed 0 bases, J shed 0 bases, and the junction held 6 bases outside the gene matches. This CDR3 is 17 amino acids long. The CDR3 sequence: CARSLGQGSTSGNTIYF. As DNA, the CDR3 is TGTGCCAGAAGCTTGGGACAGGGCTCGACCTCTGGAAACACCATATATTTT.

The J gene is TRBJ1-2, the V gene TRBV25-1; D not resolved. CDR3 size: 14 residues. V lost 4 bases and J lost 2, with 11 bases in between. Germline V gene data show CDR1 as MGHDK and CDR2 as SYGVNS. Here the CDR3 reads CASSGSPRNYGYTF. CDR3 nucleotide sequence: TGTGCCAGCAGTGGATCACCCCGGAACTATGGCTACACCTTC.

In its sample, this clone was seen a few times. Sequence at one end of the junction differs from germline and may be a read error. The chain recombines TRBV6-6 with TRBJ1-6; D not resolved. CDR3 length: 15 amino acids. Per germline, CDR1 MNHNY and CDR2 SVGAGI (reference sequence). CDR3 sequence reads: CASSYLAAYDSPLHF. As DNA, the CDR3 is TGTGCCAGCAGTTACCTGGCGGCCTATGATTCACCCCTCCACTTT.

The chain combines TRBV7-9 with TRBJ1-1; 8 positions match TRBD1. V lost 6 bases to trimming and J lost 5 bases; unmatched junction nucleotides: 17. Germline lookup yields CDR1 SEHNR and CDR2 FQNEAQ (reference sequence). There are 17 residues in the CDR3. CDR3 sequence (DNA): TGTGCCAGCAGGATCCGGGGGACAGGCCCCGAGGGGACTGAAGCTTTCTTT. This gives the protein CASRIRGTGPEGTEAFF.